The rows below give T cell receptor beta chains drawn from one sample of a study of T-cell reconstitution after alpha-beta-depleted transplantation in children. MiXCR, applied by TCRdb to the PCR reads, yields one record per CDR3 protein. The table lists 610,000 or so distinct CDR3 sequences, 25% to 30% of them singletons. The input for sequencing was PBMCs, taken before TCRalphabeta/CD19-depleted stem cell transplant. The receptors derive from a boy in the first two years of life with Wiskott-Aldrich syndrome, due to receive a stem cell transplant. Both conserved end residues are part of each CDR3. Not every row has a clone size; where given, it reads once, few, many or a size class.

CSAIRLAGGETQYF,TRBJ2-5,TRBV20-1,few,14
CASSQVFETWEAFF,TRBJ1-1,TRBV4-2,-,14
CASLDRLNQPQHF,TRBJ1-5,TRBV6-1,-,13
CASSLVPGAQPQHF,TRBJ1-5,TRBV7-2,few,14
CSARGNGLRTYEQYF,TRBJ2-7,TRBV20-1,few,15
CSAIVGIIQYF,TRBJ2-4,TRBV20-1,-,11
CACKGQGASYEQYF,TRBJ2-7,TRBV30,few,14
CASSLAPPGQGTYTQYF,TRBJ2-3,TRBV5-1,-,17
CASSLTGQGAYEQYF,TRBJ2-7,TRBV5-1,-,15
CASSLGGTPGELFF,TRBJ2-2,TRBV7-9,-,14
CASSRLAEGYNEQFF,TRBJ2-1,TRBV5-1,-,15
CASSLSIRDYGYTF,TRBJ1-2,TRBV27,-,14
CASSTSGTGVSFSYEQYF,TRBJ2-7,TRBV6-1,-,18
CSARPTGRGQPQHF,TRBJ1-5,TRBV20-1,few,14
CSVRQGYGYTF,TRBJ1-2,TRBV29-1,-,11
CSVVGGRAYEQYF,TRBJ2-7,TRBV29-1,few,13
CASSLVTRGARDTQYF,TRBJ2-3,TRBV5-1,-,16
CSGGGPSDEQYF,TRBJ2-7,TRBV29-1,few,12
CSVVVGEKLFF,TRBJ1-4,TRBV29-1,-,11
CASSLARKQYF,TRBJ2-7,TRBV7-9,-,11
CASTQTGGIDEQYF,TRBJ2-7,TRBV28,-,14
CAIKAWRDGASTDTQYF,TRBJ2-3,TRBV10-3,-,17
CASSSIAEQNTGELFF,TRBJ2-2,TRBV5-6,few,16
CASSGMGQGGGTDTQYF,TRBJ2-3,TRBV6-1,-,17
CSARDRVAGGDTQYF,TRBJ2-3,TRBV20-1,-,15
CASSLPTVGELFF,TRBJ2-2,TRBV7-9,-,13
CASSWNRDGYEQYF,TRBJ2-7,TRBV5-1,-,14
CSAITSGRLSEQYF,TRBJ2-7,TRBV20-1,-,14
CASRTGVYQETQYF,TRBJ2-5,TRBV7-9,once,14
CASSSTSNQETQYF,TRBJ2-5,TRBV5-1,-,14
CASSFRKAGILTDTQYF,TRBJ2-3,TRBV11-2,-,17
CSGTGGIGELFF,TRBJ2-2,TRBV29-1,-,12
CSASNGRARETQYF,TRBJ2-5,TRBV20-1,-,14
CASSLDLGRTGAFF,TRBJ1-1,TRBV5-4,-,14
CASSLETSGSSYEQYF,TRBJ2-7,TRBV5-1,-,16
CASLTGQGREKLFF,TRBJ1-4,TRBV2,-,14
CAIRGGQSNEQFF,TRBJ2-1,TRBV10-3,-,13
CASTGKSMNTEAFF,TRBJ1-1,TRBV27,few,14
CASSRLAGRADQNEQFF,TRBJ2-1,TRBV27,-,17
CASSFEAGGYNEQFF,TRBJ2-1,TRBV5-1,few,15
CASSSWSGTPSTDTQYF,TRBJ2-3,TRBV7-8,few,17
CATSDPYNEQFF,TRBJ2-1,TRBV24-1,few,12
CAITAGGNRYEQYF,TRBJ2-7,TRBV10-3,few,14
CASSSGTGDGETQYF,TRBJ2-5,TRBV5-1,-,15
CSVNRDRNTGELFF,TRBJ2-2,TRBV29-1,-,14
CASSRDQTGELFF,TRBJ2-2,TRBV5-1,many,13